Shown below are 29 T cell receptor beta chains from a single sample sequenced in a study of cytomegalovirus exposure and HLA in healthy donors. 60 Vbeta and 13 Jbeta primers were used in PCR. The repertoire was sequenced with immunoSEQ multiplex PCR; TCRdb's copy has only in-frame clones and lacks some. The repertoire holds around 130,000 clones, with around 8.5% as singletons. The sequenced sample was PBMCs. The source is a man aged 35 to 55 in good health and CMV-seronegative.

V gene TRBV12-5 combines with J gene TRBJ2-3; the match to TRBD2 covers 9 bases. Trimming removed 2 bases from V and 1 base from J; junction bases left unmatched: 1. Germline CDR1 is LGHNT and CDR2 is FRNRAP. The CDR3 covers 15 residues. This CDR3 reads CASGLKRGGTDTQYF. Here the CDR3 DNA reads TGTGCTAGTGGTTTGAAGCGGGGGGGCACAGATACGCAGTATTTT.

The chain has TRBV4-3 and TRBJ1-2, with D perhaps matching TRBD1 (6 bases). There are 14 residues in the CDR3. Germline V gene data show CDR1 as LGHNA and CDR2 as YSLEER. V dropped 1 base and J dropped 5 bases, with 11 bases sitting between them. DNA for the CDR3: TGCGCCAGCAGCCAAGGCGGCAGGGGATATGGCTACACCTTC. Translation: CASSQGGRGYGYTF.

This clone has just a few counts. The chain joins TRBV6-6 to TRBJ1-2; TRBD1 matches 7 bases. CDR1 is MNHNY, CDR2 SVGAGI, per germline (reference sequence). V shed 4 bases, J shed 4 bases, and the junction held 6 bases outside the gene matches. The CDR3 consists of 14 residues. CDR3 amino acids: CASSSQGGRYGYTF. CDR3 coding DNA: TGTGCCAGCAGTTCGCAGGGGGGCCGCTATGGCTACACCTTC.

V gene TRBV5-1 combines with J gene TRBJ2-7; 12 nucleotides agree with TRBD1. CDR1 SGHRS and CDR2 YFSETQ come from the germline V gene. The junction had 8 bases not matched to a gene; V was cut back by 4 bases and J by 6 bases. The CDR3 is made up of 15 amino acids. CDR3 amino acids: CASSLTGTGGGEQYF. CDR3 coding DNA: TGCGCCAGCAGCCTCACCGGGACAGGGGGCGGCGAGCAGTACTTC.

The genes are TRBV5-6 and TRBJ2-7; TRBD2 might be the D (6 bases). Germline values: CDR1 SGHDT, CDR2 YYEEEE. The CDR3 consists of 16 residues. V lost 4 bases to trimming and J lost 2 bases, with 19 bases between them. The CDR3 spells CASSPGLTLIPYEQYF. CDR3 coding DNA: TGTGCCAGCAGCCCGGGACTTACCCTAATACCCTACGAGCAGTACTTC.

The chain has TRBV7-9 and TRBJ1-2, with D maybe TRBD1 (6 bases). The CDR3 is 14 residues long. Deletions cut 5 bases from V and 1 base from J, with 11 bases between. Germline V lookup: CDR1 SEHNR, CDR2 FQNEAQ (reference sequence). The CDR3 DNA reads as TGTGCCAGCAGCCTGGACAGCATTAACTATGGCTACACCTTC. Translating gives CASSLDSINYGYTF. Variable domain in full (rest from reference TRBV7-9 and TRBJ1-2): DTGVSQNPRHKITKRGQNVTFRCDPISEHNRLYWYRQTLGQGPEFLTYFQNEAQLEKSRLLSDRFSAERPKGSFSTLEIQRTEQGDSAMYLCASSLDSINYGYTFGSGTRLTVV.

This clone turned up a few times. This chain connects TRBV5-6 to TRBJ2-7; TRBD1 matches 7 bases. There are 14 residues in the CDR3. The germline gives CDR1 SGHDT, CDR2 YYEEEE. With 0 bases clipped from V and 7 bases from J, the junction kept 7 bases outside the gene matches. The DNA of the CDR3 is TGTGCCAGCAGCTTGGTAAGGGGGCAGAGGGAGCAGTACTTC. Translating gives CASSLVRGQREQYF.

The chain combines TRBV7-9 with TRBJ1-1; D might be TRBD1 (6 bases). Germline loops: CDR1 SEHNR, CDR2 FQNEAQ (reference sequence). This CDR3 is built from 14 residues. The V gene lost 6 bases and the J gene lost 3 bases, with 14 bases spanning the gap. The CDR3 DNA is TGTGCCAGCAGTTCCACAGGGATCGACACTGAAGCTTTCTTT. This sequence encodes CASSSTGIDTEAFF.

The CDR3 DNA is TGCGCCAGCAGCCAAGGAGGCGATGAAAAACTGTTTTTT. This encodes CASSQGGDEKLFF. This chain joins TRBV4-3 and TRBJ1-4; D remains ambiguous. Germline CDR1 is LGHNA and CDR2 is YSLEER. This CDR3 comprises 13 residues. V shed 1 base and J shed 6 bases, with 6 bases lying between them.

Written as DNA, the CDR3 is TGTGCCAGCAGTGATTTAATCGGAGACAGGCCTTACGAGCAGTACTTC. This sequence encodes CASSDLIGDRPYEQYF. The J gene is TRBJ2-7, the V gene TRBV6-1; possible D gene TRBD1, 6 bases. CDR1 and CDR2 (germline): MNHNS, SASEGT. This CDR3 has 16 amino acids. V was clipped by 3 bases and J by 4 bases, with 19 bases between them.

About this clone: Different DNA sequences within this sample yield the same CDR3. V and J are TRBV5-4 and TRBJ1-2; D call uncertain. The germline V gene has CDR1 SGHNT and CDR2 YYREEE (reference sequence). The CDR3 is 13 amino acids. Trimming took off 0 bases at V and 8 bases at J, with 11 bases between the two ends. CDR3 residues: CASSLVAVWGYTF. The DNA of the CDR3 is TGTGCCAGCAGCTTGGTGGCGGTATGGGGCTACACCTTC.

This clone has more than one count but fewer than ten. This sequence joins TRBV5-5 and TRBJ2-3; 9 positions agree with TRBD1. CDR1 is SGHKS and CDR2 is YYEKEE in the germline V gene (reference sequence). This CDR3 contains 16 residues. Unmatched junction bases numbered 5, after V lost 1 base and J lost 2 bases. DNA for the CDR3: TGTGCCAGCAGCTTGATGGGACAGGGAAACACAGATACGCAGTATTTT. It codes for CASSLMGQGNTDTQYF.

The chain employs TRBV19 and TRBJ2-1; a weak D match, TRBD2 (6 bases). The V end lost 4 bases, the J end lost 4 bases, and 11 bases lay between the germline ends. This CDR3 is 14 amino acids long. Germline CDR1 and CDR2: LNHDA and SQIVND (reference sequence). The CDR3, as DNA: TGTGCCAGTAGTAGGGGGGAAAGGTACAATGAGCAGTTCTTC. Translated: CASSRGERYNEQFF.

This chain uses TRBV13 with TRBJ2-7, with 7 nucleotides matching TRBD2. Germline CDR1 is PRHDT and CDR2 is FYEKMQ (reference sequence). The CDR3 covers 15 residues. The ends lost 5 bases at V and 7 bases at J; junction bases unmatched: 14. The CDR3 region is CASSRIPLGGGEQYF. CDR3 bases: TGTGCCAGCAGCCGCATACCCCTTGGCGGGGGTGAGCAGTACTTC.

The chain carries TRBV29-1 and TRBJ1-2; maybe TRBD1 (6 bases). CDR1 is SQVTM and CDR2 is ANQGSEA in the germline V gene. Trimming removed 3 bases from V and 4 bases from J, with 12 bases in between. The CDR3 spans 13 residues. The CDR3 is CSVESGEFYGYTF. As DNA, the CDR3 is TGCAGCGTTGAGTCAGGGGAATTCTATGGCTACACCTTC.

This chain connects TRBV2 to TRBJ1-1; no reliable D call. The CDR3 runs 11 residues. V was pared by 5 bases and J by 7 bases, with 8 bases between. Per the germline V gene, CDR1 is SNHLY and CDR2 is FYNNEI. This CDR3 reads CASSSTREAFF. The DNA for the CDR3 is TGTGCCAGCAGTTCCACACGTGAAGCTTTCTTT.

The rearrangement links TRBV5-1 to TRBJ2-7, with 15 bases identical to TRBD2. The CDR3 is 16 residues long. After removal of 4 bases from V and 6 bases from J, the junction contained 8 bases not matched to a gene. From germline, CDR1 is SGHRS and CDR2 YFSETQ. Written as DNA, the CDR3 is TGCGCCAGCAGCCCGGGACTAGCGGGGGGCTTGGTCGAGCAGTACTTC. It yields the protein CASSPGLAGGLVEQYF.

The V and J genes are TRBV10-3 and TRBJ2-7; 7 bases line up with TRBD1. J lost 1 base, V lost 7 bases, and 7 bases had no gene match. Looked up from germline, CDR1 is ENHRY and CDR2 is SYGVKD. The CDR3 length is 14 residues. As DNA, the CDR3 is TGTGCCATCACCGACCGGGACAGTTCCTACGAGCAGTACTTC. Translating gives CAITDRDSSYEQYF.

The chain combines TRBV19 with TRBJ1-1, with D possibly matching TRBD1 (6 bases). Germline loops: CDR1 LNHDA, CDR2 SQIVND (reference sequence). The CDR3 has 13 amino acids. Trimming removed 7 bases from V and 1 base from J, with 10 bases in between. The CDR3 DNA sequence: TGTGCCAGTATTGGGGGCAGGAACACTGAAGCTTTCTTT. It is translated as CASIGGRNTEAFF. The full variable domain, its missing parts supplied by reference TRBV19 and TRBJ1-1, is DGGITQSPKYLFRKEGQNVTLSCEQNLNHDAMYWYRQDPGQGLRLIYYSQIVNDFQKGDIAEGYSVSREKKESFPLTVTSAQKNPTAFYLCASIGGRNTEAFFGQGTRLTVV.

This clone has a handful of counts. V and J are TRBV27 and TRBJ1-2; 9 bases match TRBD1. The CDR3 is 12 amino acids. Germline trimming cut 8 bases from V and 7 bases from J; bases unmatched to any gene: 5. The V gene's germline CDR1 is MNHEY and CDR2 SMNVEV (reference sequence). The CDR3, as DNA: TGTGCCAGCCTCGAGACAGGGGGTGGCTACACCTTC. Translated, it gives CASLETGGGYTF.

CDR3 sequence reads: CASNDRGLEQYF. The CDR3 nucleotides read TGTGCCAGCAACGACAGGGGGCTGGAGCAGTACTTC. The chain is built from TRBV28 and TRBJ2-7; the match to TRBD1 covers 10 bases. From germline, CDR1 is MDHEN and CDR2 SYDVKM. The length of the CDR3 is 12 residues. Trimming at V came to 7 bases and at J to 7 bases, leaving 4 bases not matched to a gene.

The CDR3 sequence: CASRPVVSYNEQFF. The CDR3 DNA follows: TGTGCCAGCCGTCCGGTGGTCTCCTACAATGAGCAGTTCTTC. This chain uses TRBV19 with TRBJ2-1; the D is unclear. This CDR3 is 14 amino acids long. The V gene lost 9 bases and the J gene lost 0 bases, with 12 bases spanning the gap. The V gene's germline CDR1 is LNHDA and CDR2 SQIVND (reference sequence). The full variable domain, with the rest looked up from reference TRBV19 and TRBJ2-1, is DGGITQSPKYLFRKEGQNVTLSCEQNLNHDAMYWYRQDPGQGLRLIYYSQIVNDFQKGDIAEGYSVSREKKESFPLTVTSAQKNPTAFYLCASRPVVSYNEQFFGPGTRLTVL.

V gene TRBV5-1 combines with J gene TRBJ2-3; 13 bases agree with TRBD2. The CDR3 contains 18 residues. Per the germline V gene, CDR1 is SGHRS and CDR2 is YFSETQ. With 2 bases clipped from V and 4 bases from J, the junction kept 10 bases outside the gene matches. The CDR3 region has the DNA TGCGCCAGCAGCTTACTAGCGGGGGGGCCGTTAGGCCCAGATACGCAGTATTTT. It translates to CASSLLAGGPLGPDTQYF. Together with reference TRBV5-1 and TRBJ2-3, the CDR3 gives the full variable domain: KAGVTQTPRYLIKTRGQQVTLSCSPISGHRSVSWYQQTPGQGLQFLFEYFSETQRNKGNFPGRFSGRQFSNSRSEMNVSTLELGDSALYLCASSLLAGGPLGPDTQYFGPGTRLTVL.

Turning to this clone: This CDR3 is missing its conserved last phenylalanine or tryptophan, likely due to a read error. The chain recombines TRBV29-1 with TRBJ1-1; D is possibly TRBD1 (5 bases). V shed 4 bases and J shed 5 bases, with 11 bases lying between them. Germline CDR1 SQVTM, CDR2 ANQGSEA. There are 12 residues in the CDR3. DNA of the CDR3: TGCAGCGTTGGGGGGGTAAGGACTGAAGCTTTCCTT. This sequence encodes CSVGGVRTEAFL.

This chain links TRBV5-4 with TRBJ1-4; D not resolved. The V gene lost 3 bases and the J gene lost 0 bases, with 3 bases spanning the gap. In germline, CDR1 is SGHNT, CDR2 YYREEE (reference sequence). This CDR3 contains 13 residues. In nucleotides, the CDR3 is TGTGCCAGCAGCTCTGCAACTAATGAAAAACTGTTTTTT. Amino acid sequence: CASSSATNEKLFF.

This clone was seen ten or more times. The V call is TRBV19, the J call TRBJ1-5; the D is unclear. The V end lost 6 bases, the J end lost 4 bases, and 13 bases lay between the germline ends. The CDR3 runs 14 residues. The V gene's germline CDR1 is LNHDA and CDR2 SQIVND (reference sequence). The CDR3 DNA reads TGTGCCAGTAGGACCGGGGAATGGAATCAGCCCCAGCATTTT. Its translation: CASRTGEWNQPQHF.

As regards this clone: The CDR3 ends on some other residue instead of the conserved phenylalanine or tryptophan, so this is likely a read error. The DNA is omitted, as the CDR3 cannot be located on it reliably, and the CDR3 follows TCRdb's listing. At the DNA level, this CDR3 is encoded by other sequences in the same sample as well. The rearrangement links TRBV6-4 to TRBJ2-3; TRBD2, the table's D call, was not compared with the DNA. The CDR3 length is 15 residues, termini included. The germline V gene has CDR1 MRHNA and CDR2 SNTAGT. The CDR3 region is CASSDSAGGADTKYL.

The chain uses TRBV2 and TRBJ1-2; no definite D call. Trimming pared 8 bases from V and 8 bases from J, leaving 12 bases between. The CDR3 has 11 residues. Germline CDR1 reads SNHLY; CDR2 reads FYNNEI. The CDR3 protein is CASGGDRGYTF. As DNA, the CDR3 is TGTGCCAGCGGCGGGGATCGAGGCTACACCTTC.

J is TRBJ2-5 and V is TRBV5-1, with 8 nucleotides matching TRBD2. CDR1 SGHRS and CDR2 YFSETQ come from the germline V gene. CDR3 length: 15 amino acids. V trimming: 3 bases; J trimming: 5 bases; junction bases outside the gene matches: 9. The DNA for the CDR3 is TGCGCCAGCAGCTCCACTGGGCGGGGGGCTGAGACCCAGTACTTC. As protein: CASSSTGRGAETQYF.